One and the same sample provided the 4 T cell receptor beta chains below, sequenced in a study of glioma-infiltrating T cells after dendritic cell vaccination (dated by TCRdb to about 2016). The time point label here, explained by the study, means: after dendritic cell vaccination, including at tumor progression/relapse. The library was made by the immunoSEQ multiplex PCR assay. Not all clones reach the TCRdb copy of this immuneACCESS table, which keeps in-frame sequences only. Checked studies attribute under half of the gap to unresolved V genes and leave the rest unexplained. The sample table lists fewer than 25,000 clones, roughly 89% of them with a count of one. The ten most abundant clones make up 2.5% to 3% of the sample. Sequences were derived from blood, sampled after dendritic cell vaccination. The receptors here all came from a human donor with glioblastoma.

V and J are TRBV4-1 and TRBJ2-3; 7 bases map to TRBD1. This CDR3 is built from 14 residues. Germline CDR1 is MGHRA and CDR2 is YSYEKL. J gave up 9 bases and V 4 bases, and 10 bases lay outside the gene matches. DNA of the CDR3: TGCGCCAGCAGCCCAACCGGTGCAGGGGGAACGCAGTATTTT. It translates to CASSPTGAGGTQYF.

V usage is TRBV7-2 and J usage is TRBJ2-3; 8 bases agree with TRBD1. There are 15 residues in the CDR3. The germline gives CDR1 SGHTA, CDR2 FQGNSA. Germline trimming cut 3 bases from V and 3 bases from J; bases unmatched to any gene: 5. CDR3: CASSFRQGWTDTQYF. CDR3 in DNA: TGTGCCAGCAGCTTCCGACAGGGGTGGACAGATACGCAGTATTTT. The full variable domain, in which reference TRBV7-2 and TRBJ2-3 provide the parts outside the CDR3, is GAGVSQSPSNKVTEKGKDVELRCDPISGHTALYWYRQSLGQGLEFLIYFQGNSAPDKSGLPSDRFSAERTGGSVSTLTIQRTQQEDSAVYLCASSFRQGWTDTQYFGPGTRLTVL.

This clone was counted a single time. This chain joins TRBV4-1 and TRBJ1-1; a possible D gene is TRBD1 (5 bases). The length of the CDR3 is 14 residues. Between the trimmed V and J ends, which lost 4 bases and 2 bases, there was a span of 11 bases. Germline loops: CDR1 MGHRA, CDR2 YSYEKL. The CDR3 nucleotides read TGCGCCAGCAGCCCTCTACAGGATAACACTGAAGCTTTCTTT. It encodes CASSPLQDNTEAFF.

V and J are TRBV6-4 and TRBJ1-6; D is unresolved. Germline CDR1 is MRHNA and CDR2 is SNTAGT. CDR3 length equals 13 residues. Trimming left V 6 bases short and J 7 bases short, with 10 bases between. The CDR3 sequence: CASRERVNSPLHF. As DNA, the CDR3 is TGTGCCAGCAGGGAACGGGTGAATTCACCCCTCCACTTT.